The next 15 T cell receptor beta chains were all read from a single sample in a study of cytomegalovirus exposure and HLA in healthy donors. 60 Vbeta and 13 Jbeta primers were used in PCR. Method: immunoSEQ multiplex PCR; TCRdb's copy keeps in-frame clones and lacks some. Of fewer than 200,000 clones in the sample, over 60% were seen once. Sequenced sample: PBMCs. The receptor source for this set is a woman between 25 and 40 years old in good health and CMV-seronegative.

This clone was observed a handful of times. The chain couples TRBV18 to TRBJ2-7, with a weak D call TRBD1 (6 bases). The V and J ends lost 1 base and 4 bases respectively, with 20 bases between them. This CDR3 has 17 residues. Per germline, CDR1 KGHSH and CDR2 LQKENI. The CDR3 nucleotides read TGTGCCAGCTCACCACTAGGGTTGGCAGGGGATGCGTACGAGCAGTACTTC. Translation: CASSPLGLAGDAYEQYF. The full variable domain, its missing parts supplied by reference TRBV18 and TRBJ2-7, is NAGVMQNPRHLVRRRGQEARLRCSPMKGHSHVYWYRQLPEEGLKFMVYLQKENIIDESGMPKERFSAEFPKEGPSILRIQQVVRGDSAAYFCASSPLGLAGDAYEQYFGPGTRLTVT.

The table lists this clone with a few counts. The chain is built from TRBV7-9 and TRBJ2-1, with 11 bases fitting TRBD1. CDR1 and CDR2 from the germline V gene are SEHNR and FQNEAQ (reference sequence). CDR3 size: 15 residues. After removal of 5 bases from V and 2 bases from J, the junction contained 2 bases not matched to a gene. The CDR3 coding sequence is TGTGCCAGCAGCCTGGGACAGGGGGCCTACAATGAGCAGTTCTTC. It encodes CASSLGQGAYNEQFF. Full variable domain (remainder filled in from reference TRBV7-9 and TRBJ2-1): DTGVSQNPRHKITKRGQNVTFRCDPISEHNRLYWYRQTLGQGPEFLTYFQNEAQLEKSRLLSDRFSAERPKGSFSTLEIQRTEQGDSAMYLCASSLGQGAYNEQFFGPGTRLTVL.

The V and J genes are TRBV6-5 and TRBJ2-1; 7 bases line up with TRBD2. The CDR3 spans 16 residues. Germline V CDR1 and CDR2: MNHEY, SVGAGI. V dropped 0 bases and J dropped 3; count of bases not matched to a gene: 5. This chain's CDR3 is CASSYSSGDLYNEQFF. The CDR3 bases are TGTGCCAGCAGTTACTCGAGCGGGGACCTCTACAATGAGCAGTTCTTC.

The chain recombines TRBV5-6 with TRBJ2-7; the match to TRBD1 covers 8 bases. Trimming took 3 bases from V and 4 from J; bases not matched to a gene: 9. This CDR3 has 15 amino acids. Looked up from germline, CDR1 is SGHDT and CDR2 is YYEEEE. The CDR3 loop reads CASSSSRTGTYEQYF. The DNA for the CDR3 is TGTGCCAGCAGCTCTTCCCGGACAGGGACTTACGAGCAGTACTTC.

This clone was seen only a few times. The chain joins TRBV27 to TRBJ2-3; 14 nucleotides match TRBD2. The CDR3 totals 16 residues. Trimming at V came to 5 bases and at J to 5 bases, leaving 6 bases not matched to a gene. The V gene's germline CDR1 is MNHEY and CDR2 SMNVEV (reference sequence). As DNA, the CDR3 is TGTGCCAGCAGTCTTAGACTAGCGGGGGGGAAAGATACGCAGTATTTT. Translation: CASSLRLAGGKDTQYF.

V is TRBV4-2 and J is TRBJ2-3; possible D gene TRBD2, 7 bases. Per the germline V gene, CDR1 is LGHNA and CDR2 is YNFKEQ. Between the trimmed V and J ends, which lost 5 bases and 2 bases, there was a span of 11 bases. This CDR3 contains 14 residues. The CDR3 nucleotides are TGTGCCAGCAGCGCGGCGGGGGCCACAGATACGCAGTATTTT. Protein sequence: CASSAAGATDTQYF.

The chain couples TRBV5-6 to TRBJ2-7; 7 nucleotides align to TRBD1. Germline values: CDR1 SGHDT, CDR2 YYEEEE. The CDR3 sequence is 12 residues long. V was pared by 2 bases and J by 9 bases, with 5 bases of the junction left unmatched. Here the CDR3 reads CASSFQGVGQYF. The CDR3 DNA reads TGTGCCAGCAGCTTTCAGGGGGTCGGGCAGTACTTC.

V is TRBV5-4 and J is TRBJ1-6; TRBD1 aligns across 8 bases. The CDR3 sequence is 15 residues long. Per germline, CDR1 SGHNT and CDR2 YYREEE (reference sequence). The trim removed 5 bases at V and 10 bases at J, leaving 11 bases unmatched. CDR3 DNA: TGTGCCAGCAGTTCCCAAGGACAGGGTGAATCACCCCTCCACTTT. Translating it yields CASSSQGQGESPLHF.

The chain recombines TRBV5-5 with TRBJ1-3; D not resolved. With 1 base removed from V and 0 bases from J, the gap between germline ends came to 5 bases. This CDR3 spans 14 amino acids. From germline, CDR1 is SGHKS and CDR2 YYEKEE (reference sequence). CDR3 in amino acids: CASSLPVSGNTIYF. CDR3 DNA: TGTGCCAGCAGCTTGCCAGTCTCTGGAAACACCATATATTTT. Filled out from reference TRBV5-5 and TRBJ1-3, the complete variable domain reads DAGVTQSPTHLIKTRGQQVTLRCSPISGHKSVSWYQQVLGQGPQFIFQYYEKEERGRGNFPDRFSARQFPNYSSELNVNALLLGDSALYLCASSLPVSGNTIYFGEGSWLTVV.

The V call is TRBV7-9, the J call TRBJ1-6; 10 bases line up with TRBD1. The CDR3 runs 14 residues. Trimming removed 5 bases from V and 9 bases from J; junction bases left unmatched: 4. Germline V CDR1 and CDR2: SEHNR, FQNEAQ (reference sequence). In nucleotides, the CDR3 is TGTGCCAGCAGCCGACAGGGGGCTGTTTCACCCCTCCACTTT. It encodes CASSRQGAVSPLHF.

This sequence joins TRBV18 and TRBJ1-4; 9 positions agree with TRBD1. This CDR3 comprises 15 residues. J gave up 5 bases and V 1 base, and 2 bases lay outside the gene matches. The germline CDR1 and CDR2 sequences are KGHSH and LQKENI. The CDR3 region has the DNA TGTGCCAGCTCACCACAGGACAGGGGAAATGAAAAACTGTTTTTT. Its translation: CASSPQDRGNEKLFF.

This chain links TRBV6-1 with TRBJ1-1; 9 bases map to TRBD1. The CDR3 runs 13 residues. CDR1 is MNHNS and CDR2 is SASEGT in the germline V gene. The ends lost 9 bases at V and 6 bases at J; junction bases unmatched: 8. Here the CDR3 DNA reads TGTGCCAGTCCCGCACAGGGGGCGGCTGAAGCTTTCTTT. Protein product: CASPAQGAAEAFF.

The rearrangement links TRBV13 to TRBJ2-5; D perhaps matches TRBD2 (5 bases). Near its end, the DNA agrees better with TRBJ2-7, so the J call may be wrong. The CDR3 spans 12 residues. From germline, CDR1 is PRHDT and CDR2 FYEKMQ (reference sequence). The CDR3 spells CASSQTIYEQYF. Written as DNA, the CDR3 is TGTGCCAGCAGCCAGACTATCTACGAGCAGTACTTC.

V and J are TRBV16 and TRBJ2-5, with 7 bases aligning to TRBD1. J was trimmed by 4 bases and V by 5 bases; bases with no gene match: 1. This CDR3 comprises 12 residues. Per the germline V gene, CDR1 is KGHSY and CDR2 is FQNENV. This CDR3 is CASSGDRETQYF. Here the CDR3 DNA reads TGTGCCAGCAGCGGGGACAGAGAGACCCAGTACTTC.

The chain carries TRBV19 and TRBJ2-1, with a weak D call TRBD2 (6 bases). Germline CDR1 and CDR2: LNHDA and SQIVND (reference sequence). The CDR3 is made up of 14 amino acids. V lost 3 bases and J 5 bases, leaving 11 bases between the germline ends. The CDR3 coding sequence is TGTGCCAGTAGTATGATGGCTAGCGACAATGAGCAGTTCTTC. Translating it yields CASSMMASDNEQFF.